This TCR beta chain was captured in a study of T cell responses to AZD1222 COVID-19 vaccine. Study context: Combined were second doses at about 4 or about 12 weeks. Findings of the study overall: The CD4 TCRs associated with vaccination extended across spike and predominated at 160-218 and 743-854. The donor group comprised mostly white British people and more females; the analysis possibly underestimated clonal diversity.

Profiled with immunoSEQ multiplex PCR; TCRdb holds only in-frame clones, not every one. This table holds about 120,000 clones, about 90% found once. This clone appeared a single time. The antigen remains unidentified. This receptor was identified in an adult in good health. The specimen was peripheral blood, collected on day 0 of AZD1222 vaccination.

The CDR3 DNA follows: TGCGCCAGCAGCTTGGATGGGGTTCCGGGTGGCTACACCTTC. This gives the protein CASSLDGVPGGYTF. The chain couples TRBV5-1 to TRBJ1-2; D ambiguous. V lost 0 bases and J lost 7, with 13 bases in between. Germline CDR1 is SGHRS and CDR2 is YFSETQ. The CDR3 totals 14 residues. Filled out from reference TRBV5-1 and TRBJ1-2, the complete variable domain reads KAGVTQTPRYLIKTRGQQVTLSCSPISGHRSVSWYQQTPGQGLQFLFEYFSETQRNKGNFPGRFSGRQFSNSRSEMNVSTLELGDSALYLCASSLDGVPGGYTFGSGTRLTVV.